The text below deals with one T cell receptor beta chain. Repertoires were generated with immunoSEQ multiplex PCR, while TCRdb's copy carries only in-frame clones and drops some. The sample lists approximately 400,000 clones; more than 75% were seen once. J gave up 1 base and V 0 bases, and 6 bases lay outside the gene matches. This CDR3 contains 16 residues. Per germline, CDR1 SGHRS and CDR2 YFSETQ. The entry originates in a study of blood T cell repertoires in COVID-19. Study in general: Specimens from acute and convalescent COVID-19 originated in the United States, Italy and Spain.

The chain has TRBV5-1 and TRBJ2-7; 8 bases fit TRBD2. The TCR was taken from a man in his thirties or forties who had recovered from COVID-19. What was sequenced was PBMCs or T cells enriched from blood (not recorded which). The CDR3 nucleotides are TGCGCCAGCAGCTTGGTTGGCGGGGGGCCATCCTACGAGCAGTACTTC. Translated, it gives CASSLVGGGPSYEQYF.